Listed here are 15 T cell receptor beta chains from one sample, sequenced in a study of T cell changes during pregnancy in multiple sclerosis (dated by TCRdb to between 2018 and 2020). Libraries were prepared through the immunoSEQ multiplex PCR assay. TCRdb re-hosts the immuneACCESS table, in-frame sequences only. Its copies lack some clones; in the studies checked, an unresolved V gene accounts for under half of them, and the cause for the rest is not known. The sample contains tens of thousands of clones, roughly nine tenths of them found a single time. Approximately 3% of the sample goes to the ten largest clones. This specimen consisted of peripheral blood, obtained in the first trimester of pregnancy. All receptors come from a female donor in good health, enrolled as a control in a pregnancy study.

The chain uses TRBV5-4 and TRBJ2-2; the D gene is possibly TRBD2 (6 bases). Germline V lookup: CDR1 SGHNT, CDR2 YYREEE (reference sequence). The ends were cut back, 4 bases at V and 4 bases at J, with 20 bases in the middle. The CDR3 loop spans 17 amino acids. The CDR3 DNA reads as TGTGCCAGCAGCCCCATGCCAGTAGCGGAGGGCACCGGGGAGCTGTTTTTT. Its protein product is CASSPMPVAEGTGELFF.

V is TRBV11-1 and J is TRBJ2-3; D is possibly TRBD1 (5 bases). V was pared by 6 bases and J by 5 bases, with 18 bases between. CDR1 and CDR2 (germline): SGHAT, FQDESV (reference sequence). CDR3 length: 15 amino acids. As DNA, the CDR3 is TGTGCCAGCAGTTTTAACAGGATGATGGGAGATACGCAGTATTTT. Protein: CASSFNRMMGDTQYF.

This clone was counted between two and nine times. This sequence joins TRBV28 and TRBJ1-1, with TRBD1 identical over 8 bases. The V and J ends lost 7 bases and 1 base, in that order; junction bases with no gene match: 2. The CDR3 has 13 amino acids. Germline CDR1 and CDR2: MDHEN and SYDVKM. The CDR3 is CASNGQGNTEAFF. The DNA for the CDR3 is TGTGCCAGCAATGGACAGGGGAACACTGAAGCTTTCTTT.

The rearrangement links TRBV27 to TRBJ2-2, with D uncertain. Germline values: CDR1 MNHEY, CDR2 SMNVEV (reference sequence). Between the trimmed V and J ends, which lost 6 bases and 6 bases, there was a span of 14 bases. This CDR3 has 14 amino acids. The DNA for the CDR3 is TGTGCCAGCAGCGACCTGGGCTTCCCCGGGGAGCTGTTTTTT. This translates into CASSDLGFPGELFF.

The V call is TRBV6-4, the J call TRBJ2-1, with a tentative D call TRBD2 (7 bases). The CDR3 runs to 13 residues. Trimming removed 4 bases from V and 9 bases from J, with 13 bases in between. Germline CDR1 MRHNA, CDR2 SNTAGT. CDR3 residues: CASSGTRGGEQFF. CDR3 in DNA: TGTGCCAGCAGTGGGACTAGGGGGGGTGAGCAGTTCTTC.

The V call is TRBV5-6, the J call TRBJ2-2; D may be TRBD2 (7 bases). This CDR3 has 13 amino acids. The ends were cut back, 4 bases at V and 6 bases at J, with 10 bases in the middle. The germline gives CDR1 SGHDT, CDR2 YYEEEE. CDR3 bases: TGTGCCAGCAGCGTCGGGGGGCCCGGGGAGCTGTTTTTT. Encoded protein: CASSVGGPGELFF.

V gene TRBV4-2 combines with J gene TRBJ2-1, with 12 bases aligning to TRBD2. The V gene end was trimmed by 4 bases and the J gene end by 7 bases; junction bases not matched to a gene: 8. The CDR3 spans 16 residues. The germline CDR1 and CDR2 sequences are LGHNA and YNFKEQ. In nucleotides, the CDR3 is TGTGCCAGCAGCCTACCAACTAGCGGGGGGTTAAATGAGCAGTTCTTC. This translates into CASSLPTSGGLNEQFF.

The CDR3 protein is CASSLGIKDRGTMNTEAFF. The CDR3 nucleotides are TGTGCCAGCAGCTTGGGTATAAAGGACAGGGGGACAATGAACACTGAAGCTTTCTTT. The chain employs TRBV5-8 and TRBJ1-1; 10 nucleotides line up with TRBD1. After removal of 0 bases from V and 0 bases from J, the junction contained 11 bases not matched to a gene. Germline-derived CDR1 and CDR2 are SGHTS and YDEGEE. The CDR3 is made up of 19 amino acids.

The chain uses TRBV2 and TRBJ1-1, with D tentatively TRBD1 (5 bases). The V gene's germline CDR1 is SNHLY and CDR2 FYNNEI. V was shortened by 4 bases and J by 3 bases, with 12 bases between the two germline ends. The CDR3 extends over 14 amino acids. CDR3 sequence: CASSGEQGDTEAFF. In DNA, the CDR3 is TGTGCCAGCAGTGGAGAGCAGGGCGACACTGAAGCTTTCTTT.

The V gene is TRBV5-8, the J gene TRBJ1-2; weak D call: TRBD1 (5 bases). V was clipped by 1 base and J by 8 bases, with 9 bases between them. The CDR3 is 12 amino acids. Per the germline V gene, CDR1 is SGHTS and CDR2 is YDEGEE. The CDR3 reads CASSLRQQGYTF. CDR3 nucleotides: TGTGCCAGCAGCTTGCGACAGCAAGGCTACACCTTC.

The chain combines TRBV6-5 with TRBJ2-7, with 13 bases lining up with TRBD2. The V and J ends lost 6 bases and 7 bases, in that order; junction bases with no gene match: 9. The CDR3 is made up of 15 amino acids. In germline, CDR1 is MNHEY, CDR2 SVGAGI. The CDR3: CASSRRTSGSWEQYF. CDR3 nucleotides: TGTGCCAGCAGCCGCCGGACTAGCGGGAGTTGGGAGCAGTACTTC.

The chain has TRBV5-6 and TRBJ2-4; tentatively, D is TRBD2 (5 bases). The CDR3 sequence is 14 residues long. V was cut by 2 bases and J by 6 bases, with 12 bases left in between. The germline V gene encodes CDR1 SGHDT and CDR2 YYEEEE. The CDR3: CASSFLEGGNIQYF. The CDR3 DNA follows: TGTGCCAGCAGCTTTCTGGAAGGAGGAAACATTCAGTACTTC. The full variable domain, in which reference TRBV5-6 and TRBJ2-4 provide the parts outside the CDR3, is DAGVTQSPTHLIKTRGQQVTLRCSPKSGHDTVSWYQQALGQGPQFIFQYYEEEERQRGNFPDRFSGHQFPNYSSELNVNALLLGDSALYLCASSFLEGGNIQYFGAGTRLSVL.

The rearrangement links TRBV5-1 to TRBJ1-3, with D unclear. Trimming stripped 7 bases from V and 0 bases from J, with 14 bases between. Germline V lookup: CDR1 SGHRS, CDR2 YFSETQ. This CDR3 comprises 15 residues. CDR3 protein: CASGSGEVSGNTIYF. CDR3 nucleotides: TGCGCCAGCGGGTCCGGGGAGGTCTCTGGAAACACCATATATTTT.

The chain employs TRBV6-6 and TRBJ2-1; D is perhaps TRBD2 (5 bases). The germline gives CDR1 MNHNY, CDR2 SVGAGI (reference sequence). CDR3 length: 12 amino acids. V was clipped by 4 bases and J by 6 bases, with 7 bases between them. The CDR3 protein is CASSSGLNEQFF. The CDR3 nucleotides are TGTGCCAGCAGTTCCGGACTCAATGAGCAGTTCTTC.

The chain links TRBV7-6 to TRBJ1-1; D perhaps matches TRBD1 (6 bases). The CDR3 is 16 residues long. Trimming took 4 bases from V and 2 from J, leaving 17 bases between them. Germline V CDR1 and CDR2: SGHVS, FNYEAQ. DNA of the CDR3: TGTGCCAGCAGCTACAACCCGACAGGCGTCAACACTGAAGCTTTCTTT. Translation: CASSYNPTGVNTEAFF.